The rows below give T cell receptor beta chains drawn from one sample of a study of T-cell memory formation after mild COVID-19. A single record per CDR3 protein comes from TCRdb applying MiXCR to the 5' RACE reads. The repertoire holds more than 350,000 distinct CDR3 sequences, with about a sixth as singletons. Specimen: PBMCs or a T cell subset sorted from them (not recorded which). These receptor sequences come from a man younger than 35 who had mild COVID-19 (a few samples of this study predate the infection). Cell type and time point are not known. CDR3s include the opening cysteine and the closing phenylalanine or tryptophan. Each record gives: D gene, clone size, V gene, J gene, CDR3 DNA, CDR3 protein. D genes are given only for firm matches. The size field is filled for only some rows; it gives once, few, many or a size class.

d_gene: -; abundance: many; v_gene: TRBV6-5; j_gene: TRBJ1-5; CDR3nt: TGTGCCAGCAGTCAGAGTAATAGCAATCAGCCCCAGCATTTT; CDR3aa: CASSQSNSNQPQHF
d_gene: TRBD1; abundance: -; v_gene: TRBV7-3; j_gene: TRBJ1-2; CDR3nt: TGTGCCAGCAGCCGACCGGGACAGGGCCTCTATGGCTACACCTTC; CDR3aa: CASSRPGQGLYGYTF
d_gene: TRBD1; abundance: -; v_gene: TRBV9; j_gene: TRBJ2-2; CDR3nt: TGTGCCAGCAGCCTAGACAGGGGAAGATCCGGGGAGCTGTTTTTT; CDR3aa: CASSLDRGRSGELFF
d_gene: -; abundance: few; v_gene: TRBV6-2/TRBV6-3; j_gene: TRBJ1-6; CDR3nt: TGTGCCAGCAGGACAGCGGGACTGATAAATTCACCCCTCCACTTT; CDR3aa: CASRTAGLINSPLHF
d_gene: -; abundance: -; v_gene: TRBV28; j_gene: TRBJ1-1; CDR3nt: TGTGCCAGCACAACCGGGACCGGCTTTATGGGCACTGAAGCTTTCTTT; CDR3aa: CASTTGTGFMGTEAFF
d_gene: TRBD1; abundance: few; v_gene: TRBV12-3/TRBV12-4; j_gene: TRBJ1-4; CDR3nt: TGTGCCAGCAGTTCACGACAGGGGGGTGAAAAACTGTTTTTT; CDR3aa: CASSSRQGGEKLFF
d_gene: -; abundance: many; v_gene: TRBV30; j_gene: TRBJ2-2; CDR3nt: TGTGCCTGGGATCTTGCGCTAGGGGGGAACACCGGGGAGCTGTTTTTT; CDR3aa: CAWDLALGGNTGELFF
d_gene: TRBD1; abundance: -; v_gene: TRBV5-1; j_gene: TRBJ2-7; CDR3nt: TGCGCCAGCAGCTGGGGGGACAGGGGCCCCTACGAGCAGTACTTC; CDR3aa: CASSWGDRGPYEQYF
d_gene: TRBD1; abundance: -; v_gene: TRBV9; j_gene: TRBJ2-1; CDR3nt: TGTGCCAGCAGCGTGGCACAGGGGGCCTCCTACAATGAGCAGTTCTTC; CDR3aa: CASSVAQGASYNEQFF
d_gene: -; abundance: few; v_gene: TRBV5-1; j_gene: TRBJ1-6; CDR3nt: TGCGCCAGCAGCTTAGAGGGGCCTCATTCACCCCTCCACTTT; CDR3aa: CASSLEGPHSPLHF
d_gene: TRBD1; abundance: few; v_gene: TRBV6-5; j_gene: TRBJ1-6; CDR3nt: TGTGCCAGCAGTTACTCGAAGGCAGGGGGTGGTTCACCCCTCCACTTT; CDR3aa: CASSYSKAGGGSPLHF
d_gene: -; abundance: -; v_gene: TRBV6-5; j_gene: TRBJ2-1; CDR3nt: TGTGCCAGCAGCTATGCGGACCAACGGGATCGTAATGAGCAGTTCTTC; CDR3aa: CASSYADQRDRNEQFF
d_gene: -; abundance: -; v_gene: TRBV5-5; j_gene: TRBJ2-1; CDR3nt: TGTGCCAGCAGCCCCCAACTAGACAGAAATGAGCAGTTCTTC; CDR3aa: CASSPQLDRNEQFF
d_gene: -; abundance: -; v_gene: TRBV5-1; j_gene: TRBJ2-1; CDR3nt: TGCGCCAGCAGCTTAGTCACCGAGCAGTTCTTC; CDR3aa: CASSLVTEQFF
d_gene: TRBD1; abundance: -; v_gene: TRBV5-1; j_gene: TRBJ2-3; CDR3nt: TGCGCCAGCAGACAGGGGGCTGAAGGAGATACGCAGTATTTT; CDR3aa: CASRQGAEGDTQYF
d_gene: -; abundance: -; v_gene: TRBV20-1; j_gene: TRBJ2-3; CDR3nt: TGCAGTGCTAGAGCCCGGGACTCCCATCTCACAGATACGCAGTATTTT; CDR3aa: CSARARDSHLTDTQYF
d_gene: TRBD1; abundance: few; v_gene: TRBV11-3; j_gene: TRBJ1-2; CDR3nt: TGTGCCAGCAGCGTAGGGGGACAGGGAGTGTATGGCTACACCTTC; CDR3aa: CASSVGGQGVYGYTF
d_gene: -; abundance: -; v_gene: TRBV5-1; j_gene: TRBJ1-2; CDR3nt: TGCGCCAGCAGCTACCGGGACTCGGGTTGGAGTGGCTACACCTTC; CDR3aa: CASSYRDSGWSGYTF
d_gene: TRBD2; abundance: many; v_gene: TRBV6-1; j_gene: TRBJ2-7; CDR3nt: TGTGCCAGCAGTACTCCGGGACTAGCGGAATACGAGCAGTACTTC; CDR3aa: CASSTPGLAEYEQYF
d_gene: TRBD1; abundance: many; v_gene: TRBV7-2; j_gene: TRBJ2-2; CDR3nt: TGTGCCAGCAGCATCCGGACAGGGAACACCGGGGAGCTGTTTTTT; CDR3aa: CASSIRTGNTGELFF
d_gene: -; abundance: -; v_gene: TRBV5-5; j_gene: TRBJ2-6; CDR3nt: TGTGCCAGCAGCTTATTAGGGTCCGGTGGGGCCAACGTCCTGACTTTC; CDR3aa: CASSLLGSGGANVLTF
d_gene: -; abundance: -; v_gene: TRBV11-2; j_gene: TRBJ2-6; CDR3nt: TGTGCCAGCAGCTTTCGAGGGGCTGGGGCCAACGTCCTGACTTTC; CDR3aa: CASSFRGAGANVLTF
d_gene: -; abundance: -; v_gene: TRBV7-3; j_gene: TRBJ2-2; CDR3nt: TGTGCCAGCAGCTTAAGTGGTAGCAGGAACACCGGGGAGCTGTTTTTT; CDR3aa: CASSLSGSRNTGELFF
d_gene: -; abundance: -; v_gene: TRBV6-1; j_gene: TRBJ1-3; CDR3nt: TGTGCCAGCAGTGAAAGACAGAAATCTGGAAACACCATATATTTT; CDR3aa: CASSERQKSGNTIYF
d_gene: -; abundance: -; v_gene: TRBV19; j_gene: TRBJ1-5; CDR3nt: TGTGCCAGTAGTGGACGGGATAGCAATCAGCCCCAGCATTTT; CDR3aa: CASSGRDSNQPQHF
d_gene: -; abundance: few; v_gene: TRBV6-2/TRBV6-3; j_gene: TRBJ2-7; CDR3nt: TGTGCCAGCAGTTTACCAGGAGCCTACGAGCAGTACTTC; CDR3aa: CASSLPGAYEQYF
d_gene: TRBD1; abundance: -; v_gene: TRBV6-1; j_gene: TRBJ1-2; CDR3nt: TGTGCCAGCCTTTCAGGGGGACAGGTCTATGGCTACACCTTC; CDR3aa: CASLSGGQVYGYTF
d_gene: -; abundance: -; v_gene: TRBV7-6; j_gene: TRBJ1-2; CDR3nt: TGTGCCAGCAGCGCCAGGGAGGGTGGCTACACCTTC; CDR3aa: CASSAREGGYTF
d_gene: TRBD2; abundance: -; v_gene: TRBV12-3/TRBV12-4; j_gene: TRBJ2-7; CDR3nt: TGTGCCAGCAGTATACTAGCGGGGCGCGAGCAGTACTTC; CDR3aa: CASSILAGREQYF
d_gene: -; abundance: many; v_gene: TRBV7-2; j_gene: TRBJ2-3; CDR3nt: TGTGCCAGCAGCTCGGCGGCTTTCACAGATACGCAGTATTTT; CDR3aa: CASSSAAFTDTQYF
d_gene: -; abundance: -; v_gene: TRBV24-1; j_gene: TRBJ2-5; CDR3nt: TGTGCCACCAGTGATTCTAGAGGACTGGAACAAGAGACCCAGTACTTC; CDR3aa: CATSDSRGLEQETQYF
d_gene: -; abundance: few; v_gene: TRBV4-3; j_gene: TRBJ1-4; CDR3nt: TGCGCCAGCAGCCAGGGTACCCCAGGAAACAGAGTGGGAAAACTGTTTTTT; CDR3aa: CASSQGTPGNRVGKLFF
d_gene: TRBD2; abundance: -; v_gene: TRBV4-2; j_gene: TRBJ2-2; CDR3nt: TGTGCCAGCAGCCAAGATCCCAGCGGGGGGGCGGTAACCGGGGAGCTGTTTTTT; CDR3aa: CASSQDPSGGAVTGELFF
d_gene: TRBD1; abundance: many; v_gene: TRBV20-1; j_gene: TRBJ2-5; CDR3nt: TGCAGTGCTAGTCAGGGGGCGGAAGAGACCCAGTACTTC; CDR3aa: CSASQGAEETQYF
d_gene: -; abundance: -; v_gene: TRBV7-3; j_gene: TRBJ2-1; CDR3nt: TGTGCCAGCAGCTTAGCTCAGGGTAATCAGCAGTTCTTC; CDR3aa: CASSLAQGNQQFF
d_gene: TRBD1; abundance: few; v_gene: TRBV5-1; j_gene: TRBJ1-6; CDR3nt: TGCGCCAGCAGTTTGGGCCCCCAGGGGGCAGGTTCACCCCTCCACTTT; CDR3aa: CASSLGPQGAGSPLHF
d_gene: -; abundance: -; v_gene: TRBV6-6; j_gene: TRBJ2-1; CDR3nt: TGTGCCAGCAGTTACTCCCCTAGCTTCAATGAGCAGTTCTTC; CDR3aa: CASSYSPSFNEQFF
d_gene: -; abundance: many; v_gene: TRBV7-6; j_gene: TRBJ2-2; CDR3nt: TGTGCCAGCAGAGGTGGGGGGCCCGGGGAGCTGTTTTTT; CDR3aa: CASRGGGPGELFF
d_gene: -; abundance: -; v_gene: TRBV10-3; j_gene: TRBJ2-3; CDR3nt: TGTGCTACCGGCGAACAGGGCGGGGAAGATACGCAGTATTTT; CDR3aa: CATGEQGGEDTQYF
d_gene: TRBD2; abundance: -; v_gene: TRBV11-3; j_gene: TRBJ2-1; CDR3nt: TGTGCCAGCAGCGGGAGTTTAGGGACTAGCGGGAACAATGAGCAGTTCTTC; CDR3aa: CASSGSLGTSGNNEQFF
d_gene: -; abundance: few; v_gene: TRBV5-1; j_gene: TRBJ2-7; CDR3nt: TGCGCCAGCAGCTCCCCGCTCGAGCAGTACTTC; CDR3aa: CASSSPLEQYF
d_gene: -; abundance: -; v_gene: TRBV29-1; j_gene: TRBJ2-2; CDR3nt: TGCAGCGTTGACAGGGTGGGAACCGGGGAGCTGTTTTTT; CDR3aa: CSVDRVGTGELFF
d_gene: TRBD2; abundance: few; v_gene: TRBV5-1; j_gene: TRBJ2-3; CDR3nt: TGCGCCAGCAGATCCTCGGGGGGGATAGCAGATACGCAGTATTTT; CDR3aa: CASRSSGGIADTQYF
d_gene: -; abundance: -; v_gene: TRBV5-1; j_gene: TRBJ1-1; CDR3nt: TGCGCCAGCAGCACACAAGACAGCTACACTGAAGCTTTCTTT; CDR3aa: CASSTQDSYTEAFF
d_gene: -; abundance: many; v_gene: TRBV7-2; j_gene: TRBJ1-5; CDR3nt: TGTGCCAGCAGCGCTAGAGGCAGAGGTCAGCCCCAGCATTTT; CDR3aa: CASSARGRGQPQHF
d_gene: -; abundance: few; v_gene: TRBV5-5; j_gene: TRBJ1-6; CDR3nt: TGTGCCAGCAGCGGGGGAGAGGCAGGGAGGTACTCACCCCTCCACTTT; CDR3aa: CASSGGEAGRYSPLHF
d_gene: -; abundance: -; v_gene: TRBV14; j_gene: TRBJ2-1; CDR3nt: TGTGCCAGCAGCCAAGCCCGGGACTGGGGATACAATGAGCAGTTCTTC; CDR3aa: CASSQARDWGYNEQFF
d_gene: -; abundance: -; v_gene: TRBV12-3/TRBV12-4; j_gene: TRBJ2-7; CDR3nt: TGTGCCAGCAGTTTTACATCCTACGAGCAGTACTTC; CDR3aa: CASSFTSYEQYF
d_gene: TRBD1; abundance: -; v_gene: TRBV30; j_gene: TRBJ2-7; CDR3nt: TGTGCCTGGAGCGCTGACAGGGTGGGCGAGCAGTACTTC; CDR3aa: CAWSADRVGEQYF
d_gene: TRBD1; abundance: -; v_gene: TRBV6-5; j_gene: TRBJ1-1; CDR3nt: TGTGCCAGCAGCCGGGACAGCGGAGCTTTGGCTGAAGCTTTCTTT; CDR3aa: CASSRDSGALAEAFF
d_gene: -; abundance: few; v_gene: TRBV20-1; j_gene: TRBJ1-6; CDR3nt: TGCAGTGCTAGAGGTGGGGGAAATTCACCCCTCCACTTT; CDR3aa: CSARGGGNSPLHF
d_gene: TRBD2; abundance: -; v_gene: TRBV19; j_gene: TRBJ2-3; CDR3nt: TGTGCCAGTAGTCTAGCGGGGGGGCCGGGAGATACGCAGTATTTT; CDR3aa: CASSLAGGPGDTQYF
d_gene: -; abundance: -; v_gene: TRBV4-3; j_gene: TRBJ2-7; CDR3nt: TGCGCCAGCAGCCAAGAAATGGCGACGGTCTACGAGCAGTACTTC; CDR3aa: CASSQEMATVYEQYF
d_gene: -; abundance: -; v_gene: TRBV21-1; j_gene: TRBJ2-5; CDR3nt: TGTGCCAGCAGCGCCGGGACAGGCATCCAAGAGACCCAGTACTTC; CDR3aa: CASSAGTGIQETQYF